This T cell receptor beta chain was documented in a study of molecular identifiers for immune sequencing clone quantification. Study at large: For replicates, RNA isolated from roughly 20,000 or 100,000 naive CD8 cells was divided into five portions, of which four were sequenced. General study results and limits: Clonotypes topping 20 RNA copies carried over 97% of effector molecules but under 1% of naive ones.

With respect to this clonotype: Its antigen is unknown. A much larger clone is a single base away; this may be a read error.

TCRdb independently ran MiXCR on the PCR reads; one entry per CDR3 protein. Here the sample spans hundreds of thousands of distinct CDR3 sequences, roughly 23% being singletons. The junction had 10 bases not matched to a gene; V was cut back by 0 bases and J by 11 bases. Germline V gene data show CDR1 as MGHRA and CDR2 as YSYEKL. This CDR3 spans 14 amino acids. As CD8+CD4-CCR7+CD45RA+ cells, naive CD8 T cells were sorted. Sequencing used naive CD8+ T cells from blood, with Jurkat cell RNA spiked in. As to subset: FACS-sorted CD8+CD4-CCR7+CD45RA+ naive T cells. The chain is built from TRBV4-1 and TRBJ2-7; 7 bases agree with TRBD2. The sequence derives from a human donor in good health. Some libraries in this study had Jurkat cell RNA spiked in. The CDR3 here is CASSQDSRGGDKYF. CDR3 nucleotide sequence: TGCGCCAGCAGCCAAGATTCTCGCGGGGGAGACAAGTACTTC.